Each of the 21 T cell receptor beta chains below was sequenced from the same sample in a study of OX40 agonist ivuxolimab in advanced cancers. The data were produced by immunoSEQ multiplex PCR, yet TCRdb's version contains in-frame clones alone and is incomplete. Of about 5,700 clones listed, approximately 87% are singletons. Sequenced here: CD4+ or CD8+ T cells sorted from blood, sampled in a trial of the OX40 agonist ivuxolimab. The receptors stem from an adult with an advanced solid tumor such as melanoma, head and neck, liver or kidney cancer.

The chain carries TRBV5-1 and TRBJ1-1; D ambiguous. Trimming cost V 0 bases and J 3 bases, with 0 bases left between them. Germline V gene data show CDR1 as SGHRS and CDR2 as YFSETQ. This CDR3 spans 11 amino acids. Here the CDR3 reads CASSLDTEAFF. The DNA of the CDR3 is TGCGCCAGCAGCTTGGACACTGAAGCTTTCTTT.

The V gene is TRBV9, the J gene TRBJ1-1; D call uncertain. The V and J ends lost 0 bases and 2 bases respectively, with 5 bases between them. This CDR3 spans 13 amino acids. Per the germline V gene, CDR1 is SGDLS and CDR2 is YYNGEE. The CDR3, as DNA: TGTGCCAGCAGCGTAGCCCGAAACACTGAAGCTTTCTTT. Its protein is CASSVARNTEAFF.

V and J are TRBV19 and TRBJ1-1, with D uncertain. Germline CDR1 LNHDA, CDR2 SQIVND (reference sequence). The germline V and J ends were trimmed by 5 bases and 2 bases, with 12 bases remaining between them. The length of the CDR3 is 14 residues. The CDR3 spells CASSFVAANTEAFF. The CDR3 coding sequence is TGTGCCAGTAGTTTCGTGGCAGCCAACACTGAAGCTTTCTTT.

The chain recombines TRBV6-1 with TRBJ1-2, with D uncertain. With 5 bases removed from V and 1 base from J, the gap between germline ends came to 14 bases. The germline V gene has CDR1 MNHNS and CDR2 SASEGT. The CDR3 loop spans 15 amino acids. CDR3 nucleotide sequence: TGTGCCAGCAGTCCACTCGCGCGGCTTAACTATGGCTACACCTTC. Amino acid sequence: CASSPLARLNYGYTF.

The chain joins TRBV7-7 to TRBJ2-1, with 8 bases lining up with TRBD2. The CDR3 runs 16 residues. V shed 5 bases and J 5 bases; nucleotides not matched to a gene: 11. Germline V gene lookup returns CDR1 SSHAT and CDR2 FNYEAQ (reference sequence). In DNA, the CDR3 is TGTGCCAGCAGCCCGCCCCTCACGGGAGGGGACAATGAGCAGTTCTTC. Protein: CASSPPLTGGDNEQFF.

The chain is built from TRBV4-1 and TRBJ1-5, with a tentative D call TRBD1 (6 bases). This CDR3 has 16 amino acids. Germline CDR1 reads MGHRA; CDR2 reads YSYEKL. The V and J ends lost 3 bases and 5 bases respectively, with 17 bases between them. The CDR3 DNA sequence: TGCGCCAGCAGCCATACACCGACAGGAGGGTATCAGCCCCAGCATTTT. Its protein is CASSHTPTGGYQPQHF.

This clone was seen just once. V is TRBV7-9 and J is TRBJ2-5; 12 positions match TRBD2. The V gene end was trimmed by 3 bases and the J gene end by 5 bases; junction bases not matched to a gene: 7. There are 16 residues in the CDR3. CDR1 and CDR2 from the germline V gene are SEHNR and FQNEAQ (reference sequence). The CDR3 is CASSFWLAGGRETQYF. Written as DNA, the CDR3 is TGTGCCAGCAGCTTTTGGCTAGCGGGAGGGCGGGAGACCCAGTACTTC.

This clone came up a few times. The chain recombines TRBV7-9 with TRBJ2-1; D is unresolved. This CDR3 spans 14 amino acids. Germline assignment: CDR1 SEHNR and CDR2 FQNEAQ (reference sequence). Trimming shortened V by 5 bases and J by 0 bases, and 8 bases separated the two germline ends. Here the CDR3 DNA reads TGTGCCAGCAGCCCCATCGACTCCTACAATGAGCAGTTCTTC. Translating it yields CASSPIDSYNEQFF. The full variable domain, its missing parts supplied by reference TRBV7-9 and TRBJ2-1, is DTGVSQNPRHKITKRGQNVTFRCDPISEHNRLYWYRQTLGQGPEFLTYFQNEAQLEKSRLLSDRFSAERPKGSFSTLEIQRTEQGDSAMYLCASSPIDSYNEQFFGPGTRLTVL.

The chain has TRBV27 and TRBJ2-2; tentative D call: TRBD1 (6 bases). Germline V gene lookup returns CDR1 MNHEY and CDR2 SMNVEV (reference sequence). The V gene lost 5 bases and the J gene lost 4 bases, with 20 bases spanning the gap. The CDR3 loop spans 17 amino acids. The CDR3, as DNA: TGTGCCAGCAGTCGACAACAGGGAAGGGCCAGCACCGGGGAGCTGTTTTTT. It codes for CASSRQQGRASTGELFF.

The chain combines TRBV29-1 with TRBJ1-5; TRBD1 matches at 7 bases. The CDR3 extends over 16 amino acids. Germline CDR1 and CDR2: SQVTM and ANQGSEA. V was clipped by 8 bases and J by 0 bases; unmatched bases: 13. CDR3: CSPDPLRQGSNQPQHF. The CDR3 nucleotides are TGCAGCCCTGACCCCTTACGACAGGGTAGCAATCAGCCCCAGCATTTT. The complete variable domain, with remaining parts taken from reference TRBV29-1 and TRBJ1-5, reads SAVISQKPSRDICQRGTSLTIQCQVDSQVTMMFWYRQQPGQSLTLIATANQGSEATYESGFVIDKFPISRPNLTFSTLTVSNMSPEDSSIYLCSPDPLRQGSNQPQHFGDGTRLSIL.

This clone was counted only a few times. J is TRBJ2-1 and V is TRBV5-1; possible D gene TRBD2, 6 bases. Looked up from germline, CDR1 is SGHRS and CDR2 is YFSETQ. This CDR3 is built from 13 residues. Trimming stripped 1 base from V and 8 bases from J, with 10 bases between. For the CDR3, the DNA is TGCGCCAGCAGCTTGAGTGGCGGGGATGAGCAGTTCTTC. Protein product: CASSLSGGDEQFF.

V and J are TRBV6-1 and TRBJ2-7; 7 bases are a match to TRBD2. Germline V lookup: CDR1 MNHNS, CDR2 SASEGT. The CDR3 sequence is 15 residues long. V was clipped by 2 bases and J by 5 bases; unmatched bases: 9. CDR3 amino acids: CASSEKASGPHEQYF. Written as DNA, the CDR3 is TGTGCCAGCAGTGAAAAGGCTAGCGGACCACACGAGCAGTACTTC.

The chain employs TRBV2 and TRBJ2-7, with D perhaps matching TRBD1 (6 bases). Germline V lookup: CDR1 SNHLY, CDR2 FYNNEI. The CDR3 has 14 amino acids. V lost 7 bases and J 6 bases, leaving 19 bases between the germline ends. CDR3 nucleotides: TGTGCCAGCAATACGCCGGAGATGGGGGCCGAGCAGTACTTC. This sequence encodes CASNTPEMGAEQYF.

This chain uses TRBV11-3 with TRBJ1-1; unclear D gene. CDR3 length: 13 amino acids. CDR1 SGHNT and CDR2 YENEEA come from the germline V gene. V was clipped by 5 bases and J by 2 bases, with 9 bases between them. The DNA of the CDR3 is TGTGCCAGCAGCAGCAGTGGAAACACTGAAGCTTTCTTT. This gives the protein CASSSSGNTEAFF.

The J gene is TRBJ2-7, the V gene TRBV11-2, with TRBD2 as a possible D gene (6 bases). The V gene lost 0 bases and the J gene lost 2 bases, with 20 bases spanning the gap. Germline V gene data show CDR1 as SGHAT and CDR2 as FQNNGV. This CDR3 spans 18 amino acids. CDR3 nucleotides: TGTGCCAGCAGCTTAGAGGGAGAGGGACTTGATTTCACCTACGAGCAGTACTTC. This sequence encodes CASSLEGEGLDFTYEQYF.

The chain uses TRBV27 and TRBJ1-5; D uncertain. This CDR3 contains 14 residues. The germline CDR1 and CDR2 sequences are MNHEY and SMNVEV (reference sequence). Trimming stripped 5 bases from V and 1 base from J, with 9 bases between. CDR3 nucleotide sequence: TGTGCCAGCAGTATTAGAGGGAGCAATCAGCCCCAGCATTTT. It codes for CASSIRGSNQPQHF.

This clone was detected only once. The V call is TRBV12-5, the J call TRBJ2-7, with D perhaps matching TRBD2 (5 bases). Germline CDR1 is LGHNT and CDR2 is FRNRAP. The CDR3 covers 14 residues. V was clipped by 4 bases and J by 2 bases, with 12 bases between them. CDR3 region: CASGSRTGPYEQYF. In nucleotides, the CDR3 is TGTGCTAGTGGTTCGAGGACTGGTCCCTACGAGCAGTACTTC.

V gene TRBV7-6 combines with J gene TRBJ2-7, with 12 positions matching TRBD2. The CDR3 length is 16 residues. J lost 0 bases, V lost 4 bases, and 4 bases had no gene match. Germline lookup yields CDR1 SGHVS and CDR2 FNYEAQ. CDR3 DNA sequence: TGTGCCAGCAGCTCTCTAGCGGGAGGGAGCTCCTACGAGCAGTACTTC. Amino acids: CASSSLAGGSSYEQYF.

This clone showed up just a few times. V is TRBV7-9 and J is TRBJ1-1; TRBD1 aligns across 7 bases. The CDR3 spans 14 residues. CDR1 and CDR2 (germline): SEHNR, FQNEAQ (reference sequence). V lost 5 bases, J lost 0 bases, and 3 bases stayed unmatched. Here the CDR3 reads CASSEGQMNTEAFF. The CDR3 DNA sequence: TGTGCCAGCAGCGAGGGACAGATGAACACTGAAGCTTTCTTT.

The chain is built from TRBV7-6 and TRBJ2-7; 8 bases align to TRBD2. V trimming: 1 base; J trimming: 4 bases; junction bases outside the gene matches: 3. The CDR3 has 14 residues. From germline, CDR1 is SGHVS and CDR2 FNYEAQ. Here the CDR3 reads CASSLDGRAYEQYF. The CDR3 coding sequence is TGTGCCAGCAGCTTAGACGGGAGGGCTTACGAGCAGTACTTC.

V usage is TRBV27 and J usage is TRBJ2-7; D possibly corresponds to TRBD1 (5 bases). From germline, CDR1 is MNHEY and CDR2 SMNVEV (reference sequence). Trimming stripped 5 bases from V and 1 base from J, with 12 bases between. The CDR3 has 14 amino acids. The CDR3 sequence is CASSRSGISYEQYF. The CDR3, as DNA: TGTGCCAGCAGTCGATCAGGGATTTCCTACGAGCAGTACTTC.